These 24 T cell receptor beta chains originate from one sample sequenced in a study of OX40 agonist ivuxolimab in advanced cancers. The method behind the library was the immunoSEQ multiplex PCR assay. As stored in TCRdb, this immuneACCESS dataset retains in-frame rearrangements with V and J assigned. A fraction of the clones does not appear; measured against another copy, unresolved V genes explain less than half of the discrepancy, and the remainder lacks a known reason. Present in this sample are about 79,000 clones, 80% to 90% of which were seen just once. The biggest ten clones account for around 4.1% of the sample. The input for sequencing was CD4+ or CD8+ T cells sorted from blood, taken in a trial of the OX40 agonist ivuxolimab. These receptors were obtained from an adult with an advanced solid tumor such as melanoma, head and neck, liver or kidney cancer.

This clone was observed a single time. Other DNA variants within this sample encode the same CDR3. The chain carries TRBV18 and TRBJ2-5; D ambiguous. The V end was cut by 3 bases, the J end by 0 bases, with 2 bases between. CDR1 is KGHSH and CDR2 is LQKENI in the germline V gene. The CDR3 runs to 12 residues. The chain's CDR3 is CASSPYQETQYF. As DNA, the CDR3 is TGTGCCAGCTCACCGTACCAAGAGACCCAGTACTTC.

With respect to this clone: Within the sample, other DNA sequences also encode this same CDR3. DNA for the CDR3: TGCAGCGGAACTAGCGGGAGGCTCCAAGAGACCCAGTACTTC. This gives the protein CSGTSGRLQETQYF. This chain connects TRBV29-1 to TRBJ2-5, with 12 bases that match TRBD2. Germline trimming cut 7 bases from V and 1 base from J; bases unmatched to any gene: 4. Looked up from germline, CDR1 is SQVTM and CDR2 is ANQGSEA. CDR3 length equals 14 residues. The full variable domain, in which reference TRBV29-1 and TRBJ2-5 provide the parts outside the CDR3, is SAVISQKPSRDICQRGTSLTIQCQVDSQVTMMFWYRQQPGQSLTLIATANQGSEATYESGFVIDKFPISRPNLTFSTLTVSNMSPEDSSIYLCSGTSGRLQETQYFGPGTRLLVL.

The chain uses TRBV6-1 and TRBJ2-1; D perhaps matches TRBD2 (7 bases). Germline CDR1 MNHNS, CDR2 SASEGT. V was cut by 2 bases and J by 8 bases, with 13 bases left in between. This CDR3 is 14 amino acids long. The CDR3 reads CASSERSGGYEQFF. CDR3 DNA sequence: TGTGCCAGCAGTGAAAGGTCGGGGGGCTATGAGCAGTTCTTC.

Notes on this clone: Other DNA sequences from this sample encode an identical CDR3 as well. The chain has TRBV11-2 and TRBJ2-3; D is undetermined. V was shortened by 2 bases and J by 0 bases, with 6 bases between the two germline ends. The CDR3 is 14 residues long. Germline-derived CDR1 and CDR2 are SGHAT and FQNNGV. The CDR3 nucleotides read TGTGCCAGCAGCTTATTACGGAGCACAGATACGCAGTATTTT. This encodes CASSLLRSTDTQYF.

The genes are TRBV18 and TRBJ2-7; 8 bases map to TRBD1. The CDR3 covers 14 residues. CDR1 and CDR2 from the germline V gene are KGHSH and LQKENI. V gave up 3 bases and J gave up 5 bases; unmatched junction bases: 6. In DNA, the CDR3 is TGTGCCAGCTCACCCTGGACAGGGTCCGACGAGCAGTACTTC. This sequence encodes CASSPWTGSDEQYF.

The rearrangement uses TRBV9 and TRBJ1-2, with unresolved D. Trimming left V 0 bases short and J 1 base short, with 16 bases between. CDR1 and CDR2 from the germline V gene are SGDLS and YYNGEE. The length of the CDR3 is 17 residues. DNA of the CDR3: TGTGCCAGCAGCGTAGACTTTCGGGTAGGGATTAACTATGGCTACACCTTC. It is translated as CASSVDFRVGINYGYTF.

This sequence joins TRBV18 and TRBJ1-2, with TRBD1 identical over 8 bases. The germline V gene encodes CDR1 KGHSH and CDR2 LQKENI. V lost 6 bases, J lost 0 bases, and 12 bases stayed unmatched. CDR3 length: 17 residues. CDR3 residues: CASSGSTGAPPNYGYTF. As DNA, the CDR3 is TGTGCCAGCTCGGGCTCGACAGGGGCGCCTCCTAACTATGGCTACACCTTC.

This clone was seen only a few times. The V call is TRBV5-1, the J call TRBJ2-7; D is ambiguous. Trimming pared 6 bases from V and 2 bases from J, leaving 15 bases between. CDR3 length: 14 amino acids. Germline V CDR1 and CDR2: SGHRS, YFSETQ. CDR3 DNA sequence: TGCGCCAGCAAATTTGGGCCGGTGGCCTACGAGCAGTACTTC. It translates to CASKFGPVAYEQYF.

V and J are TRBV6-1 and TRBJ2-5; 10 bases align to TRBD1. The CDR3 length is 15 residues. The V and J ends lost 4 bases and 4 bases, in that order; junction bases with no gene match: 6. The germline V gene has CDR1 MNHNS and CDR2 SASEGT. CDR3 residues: CASSGGQGWVETQYF. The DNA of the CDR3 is TGTGCCAGCAGTGGGGGACAGGGGTGGGTAGAGACCCAGTACTTC.

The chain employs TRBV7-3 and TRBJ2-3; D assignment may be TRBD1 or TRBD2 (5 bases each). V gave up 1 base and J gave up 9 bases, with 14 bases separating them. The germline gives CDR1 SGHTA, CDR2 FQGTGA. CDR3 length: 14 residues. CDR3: CASSLNGPGATQYF. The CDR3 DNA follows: TGTGCCAGCAGCTTAAACGGGCCCGGGGCCACGCAGTATTTT. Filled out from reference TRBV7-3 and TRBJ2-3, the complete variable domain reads GAGVSQTPSNKVTEKGKYVELRCDPISGHTALYWYRQSLGQGPEFLIYFQGTGAADDSGLPNDRFFAVRPEGSVSTLKIQRTERGDSAVYLCASSLNGPGATQYFGPGTRLTVL.

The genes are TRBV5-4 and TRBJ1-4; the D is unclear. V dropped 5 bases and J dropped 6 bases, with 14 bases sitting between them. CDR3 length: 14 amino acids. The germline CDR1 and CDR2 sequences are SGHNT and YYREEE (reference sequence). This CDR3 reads CASRVLGNDEKLFF. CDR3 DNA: TGTGCCAGCAGGGTTTTAGGGAACGATGAAAAACTGTTTTTT.

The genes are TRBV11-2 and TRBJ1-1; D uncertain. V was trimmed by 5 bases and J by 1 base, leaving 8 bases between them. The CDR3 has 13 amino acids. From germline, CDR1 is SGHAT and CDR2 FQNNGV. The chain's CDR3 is CASSGYQNTEAFF. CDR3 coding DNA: TGTGCCAGCAGCGGCTACCAGAACACTGAAGCTTTCTTT.

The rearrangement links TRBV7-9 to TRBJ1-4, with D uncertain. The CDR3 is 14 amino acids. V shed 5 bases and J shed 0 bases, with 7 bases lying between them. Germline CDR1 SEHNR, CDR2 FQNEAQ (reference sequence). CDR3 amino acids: CASSPDATNEKLFF. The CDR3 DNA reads TGTGCCAGCAGCCCGGACGCAACTAATGAAAAACTGTTTTTT.

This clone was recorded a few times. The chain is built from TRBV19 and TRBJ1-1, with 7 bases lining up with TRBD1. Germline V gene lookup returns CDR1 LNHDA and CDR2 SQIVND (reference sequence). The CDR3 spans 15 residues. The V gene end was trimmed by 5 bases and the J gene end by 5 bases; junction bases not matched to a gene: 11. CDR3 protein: CASSVTQGGWTEAFF. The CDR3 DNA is TGTGCCAGTAGTGTAACCCAGGGGGGTTGGACTGAAGCTTTCTTT.

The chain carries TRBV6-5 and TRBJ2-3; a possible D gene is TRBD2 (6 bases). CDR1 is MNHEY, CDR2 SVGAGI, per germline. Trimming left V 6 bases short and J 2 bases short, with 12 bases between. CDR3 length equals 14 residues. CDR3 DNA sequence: TGTGCCAGCAGGACTAGAGGGTTCACAGATACGCAGTATTTT. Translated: CASRTRGFTDTQYF.

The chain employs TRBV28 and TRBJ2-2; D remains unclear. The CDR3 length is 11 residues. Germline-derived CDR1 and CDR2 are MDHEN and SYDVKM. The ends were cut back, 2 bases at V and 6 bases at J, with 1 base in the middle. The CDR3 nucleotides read TGTGCCAGCAGTTTAGCCGGGGAGCTGTTTTTT. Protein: CASSLAGELFF.

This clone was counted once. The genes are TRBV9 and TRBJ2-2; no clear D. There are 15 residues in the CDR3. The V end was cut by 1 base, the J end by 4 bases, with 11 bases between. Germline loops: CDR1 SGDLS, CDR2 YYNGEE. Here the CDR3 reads CASSVRVIGTGELFF. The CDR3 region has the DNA TGTGCCAGCAGCGTAAGGGTTATTGGCACCGGGGAGCTGTTTTTT.

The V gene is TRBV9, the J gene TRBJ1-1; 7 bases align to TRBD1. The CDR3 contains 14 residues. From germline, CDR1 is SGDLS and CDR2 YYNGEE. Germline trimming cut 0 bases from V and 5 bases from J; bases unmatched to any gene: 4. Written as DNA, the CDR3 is TGTGCCAGCAGCGTAGAAGGCAGGGGGACTGAAGCTTTCTTT. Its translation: CASSVEGRGTEAFF.

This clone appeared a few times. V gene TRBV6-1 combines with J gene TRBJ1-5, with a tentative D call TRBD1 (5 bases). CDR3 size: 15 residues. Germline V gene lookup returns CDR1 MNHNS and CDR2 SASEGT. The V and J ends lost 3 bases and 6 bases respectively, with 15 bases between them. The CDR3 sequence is CASSEMGVGSQPQHF. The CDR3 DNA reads TGTGCCAGCAGTGAGATGGGGGTAGGGAGTCAGCCCCAGCATTTT.

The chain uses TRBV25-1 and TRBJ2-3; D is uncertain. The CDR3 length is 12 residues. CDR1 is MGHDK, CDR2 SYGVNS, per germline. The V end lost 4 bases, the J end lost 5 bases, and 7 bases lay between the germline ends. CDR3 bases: TGTGCCAGCAGTGTAGAAGGAGATACGCAGTATTTT. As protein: CASSVEGDTQYF.

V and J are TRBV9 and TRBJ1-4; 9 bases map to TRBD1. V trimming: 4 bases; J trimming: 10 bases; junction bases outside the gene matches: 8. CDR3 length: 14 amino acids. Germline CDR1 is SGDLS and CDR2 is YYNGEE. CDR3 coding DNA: TGTGCCAGCAGCCCCCGGGACAGGGAGGGAAAACTGTTTTTT. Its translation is CASSPRDREGKLFF. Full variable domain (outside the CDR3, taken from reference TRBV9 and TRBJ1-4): DSGVTQTPKHLITATGQRVTLRCSPRSGDLSVYWYQQSLDQGLQFLIQYYNGEERAKGNILERFSAQQFPDLHSELNLSSLELGDSALYFCASSPRDREGKLFFGSGTQLSVL.

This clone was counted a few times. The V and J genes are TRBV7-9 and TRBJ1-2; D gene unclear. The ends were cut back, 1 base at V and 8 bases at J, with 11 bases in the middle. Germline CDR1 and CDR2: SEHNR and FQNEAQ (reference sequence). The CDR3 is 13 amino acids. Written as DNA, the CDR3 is TGTGCCAGCAGCTTAGGATGGGTTAGGGGCTACACCTTC. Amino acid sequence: CASSLGWVRGYTF.

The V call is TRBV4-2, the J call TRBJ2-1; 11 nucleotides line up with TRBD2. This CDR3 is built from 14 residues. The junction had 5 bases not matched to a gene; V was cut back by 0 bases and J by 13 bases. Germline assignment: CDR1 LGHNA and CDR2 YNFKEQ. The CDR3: CASSQDITSGSQFF. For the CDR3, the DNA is TGTGCCAGCAGCCAAGATATCACTAGCGGGAGTCAGTTCTTC.

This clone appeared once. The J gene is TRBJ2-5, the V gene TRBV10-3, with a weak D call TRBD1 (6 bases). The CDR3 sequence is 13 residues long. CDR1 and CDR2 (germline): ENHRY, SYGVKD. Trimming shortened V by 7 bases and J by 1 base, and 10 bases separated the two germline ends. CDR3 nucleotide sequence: TGTGCCATCACACCGGACAGCCAAGAGACCCAGTACTTC. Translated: CAITPDSQETQYF.